A single T cell receptor beta chain is shown here with its context. The time point is: after trial treatment. Described treatment: LDRT plus nivolumab, ipilimumab, low-dose cyclophosphamide and aspirin (RACIN trial). TRAV and TRBV primers primed cDNA for both TCRalpha and TCRbeta. Amplification, which lasted roughly 20 PCR cycles, used a constant-region primer and V-primer adapter to amplify TCRs. Amplification of isolated mRNA was accomplished via in vitro transcription. TCRdb re-derived calls from the reads in MiXCR, one entry per CDR3 protein. Of about 100,000 distinct CDR3 sequences listed, about 20% were seen once; the top ten hold roughly 4%. The sample belongs to a study of low-dose radiotherapy and immunotherapy resistance in tumors. About the research overall: The regimen for patients comprised intravenous nivolumab 240 mg every two weeks plus intravenous ipilimumab 1 mg/kg every six weeks.

The germline V gene has CDR1 LNHDA and CDR2 SQIVND (reference sequence). The CDR3 extends over 14 amino acids. V lost 3 bases to trimming and J lost 2 bases, with 9 bases between them. Material: PBMCs, obtained after low-dose radiotherapy plus immunotherapy. This TCR was recovered from a male donor with prostate cancer. The chain uses TRBV19 and TRBJ2-3; perhaps TRBD1 as D (6 bases). The CDR3 spells CASSMGHSTDTQYF. The CDR3 region has the DNA TGTGCCAGTAGTATGGGACATTCCACAGATACGCAGTATTTT.